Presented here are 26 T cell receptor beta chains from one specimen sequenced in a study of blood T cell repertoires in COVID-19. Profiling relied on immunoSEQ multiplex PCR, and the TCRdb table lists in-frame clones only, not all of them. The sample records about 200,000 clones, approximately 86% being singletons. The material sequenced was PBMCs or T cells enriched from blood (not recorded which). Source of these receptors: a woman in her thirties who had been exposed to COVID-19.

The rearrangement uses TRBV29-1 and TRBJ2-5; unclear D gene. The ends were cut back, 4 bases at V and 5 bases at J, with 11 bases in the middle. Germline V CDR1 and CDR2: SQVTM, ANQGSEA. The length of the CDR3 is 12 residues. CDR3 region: CSVVENGETQYF. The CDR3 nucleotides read TGCAGCGTTGTGGAAAACGGGGAGACCCAGTACTTC.

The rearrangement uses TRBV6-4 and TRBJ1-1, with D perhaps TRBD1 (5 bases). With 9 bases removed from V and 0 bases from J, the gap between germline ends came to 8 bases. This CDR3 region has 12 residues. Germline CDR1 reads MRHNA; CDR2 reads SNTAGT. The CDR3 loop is CARQEMNTEAFF. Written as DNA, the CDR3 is TGTGCCAGACAGGAAATGAACACTGAAGCTTTCTTT.

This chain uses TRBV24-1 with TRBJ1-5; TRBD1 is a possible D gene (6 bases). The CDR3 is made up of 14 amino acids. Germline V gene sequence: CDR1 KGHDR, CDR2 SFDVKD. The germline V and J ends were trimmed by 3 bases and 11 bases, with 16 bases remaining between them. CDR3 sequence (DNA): TGTGCCACCAGTGATCCAGGGGTCCTGGAGACCCAGCATTTT. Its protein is CATSDPGVLETQHF.

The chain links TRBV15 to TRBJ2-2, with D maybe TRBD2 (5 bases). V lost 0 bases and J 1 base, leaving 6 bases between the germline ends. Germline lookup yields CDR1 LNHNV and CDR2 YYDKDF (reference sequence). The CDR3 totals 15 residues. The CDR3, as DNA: TGTGCCACCAGCAGAGATCGGGGGAACACCGGGGAGCTGTTTTTT. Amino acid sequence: CATSRDRGNTGELFF.

The CDR3 sequence: CASSILPELDQPQHF. The CDR3, as DNA: TGTGCCAGTAGTATTTTGCCCGAGTTGGATCAGCCCCAGCATTTT. The rearrangement uses TRBV19 and TRBJ1-5, with D unresolved. V was pared by 3 bases and J by 5 bases, with 14 bases between. Germline V lookup: CDR1 LNHDA, CDR2 SQIVND (reference sequence). The CDR3 consists of 15 residues. Based on the CDR3 plus reference TRBV19 and TRBJ1-5, the full variable domain is DGGITQSPKYLFRKEGQNVTLSCEQNLNHDAMYWYRQDPGQGLRLIYYSQIVNDFQKGDIAEGYSVSREKKESFPLTVTSAQKNPTAFYLCASSILPELDQPQHFGDGTRLSIL.

CDR3 in DNA: TGTGCCAGCTCCCTAGGACAGTTACTGAACACTGAAGCTTTCTTT. It specifies CASSLGQLLNTEAFF. This chain joins TRBV18 and TRBJ1-1; perhaps TRBD1 as D (6 bases). CDR3 length equals 15 residues. CDR1 KGHSH and CDR2 LQKENI come from the germline V gene. V was shortened by 6 bases and J by 0 bases, with 14 bases between the two germline ends.

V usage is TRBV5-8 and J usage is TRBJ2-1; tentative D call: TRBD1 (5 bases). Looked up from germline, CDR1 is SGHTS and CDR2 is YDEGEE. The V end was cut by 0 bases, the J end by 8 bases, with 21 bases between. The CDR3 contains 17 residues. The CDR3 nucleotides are TGTGCCAGCAGCTTGGCCCGCGACAGCCACAAAGGGCATGAGCAGTTCTTC. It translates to CASSLARDSHKGHEQFF.

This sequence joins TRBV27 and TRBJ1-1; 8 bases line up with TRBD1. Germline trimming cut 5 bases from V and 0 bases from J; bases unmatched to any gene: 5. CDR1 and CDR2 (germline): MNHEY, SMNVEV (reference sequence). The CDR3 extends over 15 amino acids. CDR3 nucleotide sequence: TGTGCCAGCAGTCCCCGGACAGGGTTGAACACTGAAGCTTTCTTT. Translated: CASSPRTGLNTEAFF.

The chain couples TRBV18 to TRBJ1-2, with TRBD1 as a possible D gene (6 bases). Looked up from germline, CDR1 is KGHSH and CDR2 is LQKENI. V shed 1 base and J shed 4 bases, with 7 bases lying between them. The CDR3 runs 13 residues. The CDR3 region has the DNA TGTGCCAGCTCACCACTCAGGGGCTATGGCTACACCTTC. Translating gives CASSPLRGYGYTF. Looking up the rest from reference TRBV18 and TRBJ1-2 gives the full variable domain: NAGVMQNPRHLVRRRGQEARLRCSPMKGHSHVYWYRQLPEEGLKFMVYLQKENIIDESGMPKERFSAEFPKEGPSILRIQQVVRGDSAAYFCASSPLRGYGYTFGSGTRLTVV.

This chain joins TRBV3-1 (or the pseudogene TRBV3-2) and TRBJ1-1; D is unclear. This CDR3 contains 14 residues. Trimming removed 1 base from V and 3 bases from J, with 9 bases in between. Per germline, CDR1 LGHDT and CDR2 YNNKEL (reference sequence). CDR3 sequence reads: CASSQGRLYTEAFF. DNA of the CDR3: TGTGCCAGCAGCCAAGGCAGGTTGTACACTGAAGCTTTCTTT.

The DNA of the CDR3 is TGTGCCAGCAGCTTAAATCTCGACAGCACGGAGCAGTTCTTC. Protein: CASSLNLDSTEQFF. The gene calls are TRBV7-3 and TRBJ2-1, with D possibly being TRBD1 (5 bases). Germline values: CDR1 SGHTA, CDR2 FQGTGA. This CDR3 contains 14 residues. V lost 1 base to trimming and J lost 10 bases, with 14 bases between them.

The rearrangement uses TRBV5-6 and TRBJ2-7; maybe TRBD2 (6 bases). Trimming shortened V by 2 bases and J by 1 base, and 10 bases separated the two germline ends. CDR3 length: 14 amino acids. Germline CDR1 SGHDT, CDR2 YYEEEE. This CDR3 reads CASSFGGGSYEQYF. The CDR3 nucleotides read TGTGCCAGCAGCTTCGGGGGAGGTTCCTACGAGCAGTACTTC.

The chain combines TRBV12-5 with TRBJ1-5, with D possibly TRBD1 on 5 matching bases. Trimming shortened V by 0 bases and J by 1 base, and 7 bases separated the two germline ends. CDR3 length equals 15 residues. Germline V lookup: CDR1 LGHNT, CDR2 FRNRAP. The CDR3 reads CASGLVGGSNQPQHF. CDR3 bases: TGTGCTAGTGGTTTGGTGGGGGGGAGCAATCAGCCCCAGCATTTT.

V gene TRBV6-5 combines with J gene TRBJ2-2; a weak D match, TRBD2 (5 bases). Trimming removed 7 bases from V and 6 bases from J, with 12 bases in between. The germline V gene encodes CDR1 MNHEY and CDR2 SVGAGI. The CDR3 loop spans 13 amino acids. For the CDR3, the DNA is TGTGCCAGCAATCCAGTGGGAGCCGGGGAGCTGTTTTTT. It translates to CASNPVGAGELFF.

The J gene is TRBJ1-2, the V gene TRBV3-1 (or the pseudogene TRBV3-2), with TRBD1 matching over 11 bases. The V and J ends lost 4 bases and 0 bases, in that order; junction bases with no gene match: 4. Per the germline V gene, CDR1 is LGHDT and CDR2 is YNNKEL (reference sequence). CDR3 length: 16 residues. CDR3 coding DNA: TGTGCCAGCAGCCGGACAGGGGGCCGATCTAACTATGGCTACACCTTC. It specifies CASSRTGGRSNYGYTF.

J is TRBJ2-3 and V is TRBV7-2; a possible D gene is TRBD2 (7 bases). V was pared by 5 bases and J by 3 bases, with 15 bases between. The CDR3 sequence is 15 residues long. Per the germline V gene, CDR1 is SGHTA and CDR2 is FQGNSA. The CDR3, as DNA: TGTGCCAGCAGCCCAGGGGAGGGGCGGACAGATACGCAGTATTTT. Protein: CASSPGEGRTDTQYF.

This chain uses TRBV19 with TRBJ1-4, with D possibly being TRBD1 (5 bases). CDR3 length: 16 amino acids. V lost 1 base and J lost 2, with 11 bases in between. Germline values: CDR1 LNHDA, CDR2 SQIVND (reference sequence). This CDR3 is CASSIGWTSTNEKLFF. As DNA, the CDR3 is TGTGCCAGTAGTATAGGGTGGACATCGACTAATGAAAAACTGTTTTTT. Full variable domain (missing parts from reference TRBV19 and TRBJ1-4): DGGITQSPKYLFRKEGQNVTLSCEQNLNHDAMYWYRQDPGQGLRLIYYSQIVNDFQKGDIAEGYSVSREKKESFPLTVTSAQKNPTAFYLCASSIGWTSTNEKLFFGSGTQLSVL.

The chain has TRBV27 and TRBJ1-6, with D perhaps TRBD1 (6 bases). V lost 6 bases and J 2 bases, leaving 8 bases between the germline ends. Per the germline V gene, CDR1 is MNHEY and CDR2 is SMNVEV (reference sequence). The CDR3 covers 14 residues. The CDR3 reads CASRDSPYNSPLHF. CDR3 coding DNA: TGTGCCAGCAGGGACAGTCCCTATAATTCACCCCTCCACTTT.

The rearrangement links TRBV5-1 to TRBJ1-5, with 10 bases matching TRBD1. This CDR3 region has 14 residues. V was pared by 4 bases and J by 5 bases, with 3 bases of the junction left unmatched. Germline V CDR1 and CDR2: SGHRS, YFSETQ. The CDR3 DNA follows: TGCGCCAGCAGCCCCGGGACAGGGGATCAGCCCCAGCATTTT. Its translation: CASSPGTGDQPQHF.

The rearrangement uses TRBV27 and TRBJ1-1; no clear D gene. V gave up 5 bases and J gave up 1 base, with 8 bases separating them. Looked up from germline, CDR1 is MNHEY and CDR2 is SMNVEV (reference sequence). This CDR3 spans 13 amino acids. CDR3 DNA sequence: TGTGCCAGCAGTCAGATAAGGAACACTGAAGCTTTCTTT. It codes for CASSQIRNTEAFF.

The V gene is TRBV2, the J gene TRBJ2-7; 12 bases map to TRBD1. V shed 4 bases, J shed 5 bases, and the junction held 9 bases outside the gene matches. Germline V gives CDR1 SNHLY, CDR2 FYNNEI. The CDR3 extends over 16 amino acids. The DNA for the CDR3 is TGTGCCAGCAGTGTCCTCTCCGGGACAGGGGGCGACGAGCAGTACTTC. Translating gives CASSVLSGTGGDEQYF. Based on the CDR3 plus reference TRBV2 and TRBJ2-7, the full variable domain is EPEVTQTPSHQVTQMGQEVILRCVPISNHLYFYWYRQILGQKVEFLVSFYNNEISEKSEIFDDQFSVERPDGSNFTLKIRSTKLEDSAMYFCASSVLSGTGGDEQYFGPGTRLTVT.

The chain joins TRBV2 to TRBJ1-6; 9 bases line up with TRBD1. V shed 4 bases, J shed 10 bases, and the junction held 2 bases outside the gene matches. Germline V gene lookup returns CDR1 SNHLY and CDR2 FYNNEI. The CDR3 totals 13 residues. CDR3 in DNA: TGTGCCAGCAGTGGGGACAGGGAATCACCCCTCCACTTT. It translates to CASSGDRESPLHF.

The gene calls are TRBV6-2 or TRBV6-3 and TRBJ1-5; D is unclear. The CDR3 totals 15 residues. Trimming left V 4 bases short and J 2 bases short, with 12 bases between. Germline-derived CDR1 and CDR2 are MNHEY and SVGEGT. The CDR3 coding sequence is TGTGCCAGCAGTTCAGGAGGGTTGGGCAATCAGCCCCAGCATTTT. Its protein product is CASSSGGLGNQPQHF.

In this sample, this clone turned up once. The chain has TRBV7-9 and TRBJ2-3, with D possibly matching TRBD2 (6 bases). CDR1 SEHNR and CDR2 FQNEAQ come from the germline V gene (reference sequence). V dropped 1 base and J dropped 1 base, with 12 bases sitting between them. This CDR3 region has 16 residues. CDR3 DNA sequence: TGTGCCAGCAGCTTAGTCCAGGGAGGAGGCACAGATACGCAGTATTTT. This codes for CASSLVQGGGTDTQYF.

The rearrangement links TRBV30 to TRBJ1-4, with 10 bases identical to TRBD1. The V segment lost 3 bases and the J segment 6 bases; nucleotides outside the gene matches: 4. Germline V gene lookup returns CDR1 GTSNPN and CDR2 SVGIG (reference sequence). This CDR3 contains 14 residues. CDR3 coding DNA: TGTGCCTGGAGCAGGACAGGGGGATATGAAAAACTGTTTTTT. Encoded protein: CAWSRTGGYEKLFF.

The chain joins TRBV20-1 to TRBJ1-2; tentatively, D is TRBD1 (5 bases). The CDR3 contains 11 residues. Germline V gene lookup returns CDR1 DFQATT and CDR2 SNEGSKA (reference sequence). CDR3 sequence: CQPGGGYGYTF. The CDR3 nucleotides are TGCCAGCCCGGGGGGGGCTATGGCTACACCTTC.